Listed below are T cell receptor beta chains from one sample, sequenced in a study of OX40 agonist ivuxolimab in advanced cancers. Assay used: immunoSEQ multiplex PCR; TCRdb lists only in-frame clones, some missing. The table includes 80,000 to 100,000 clones, just over 90% detected once. This material consisted of CD4+ or CD8+ T cells sorted from blood, taken in a trial of the OX40 agonist ivuxolimab. These receptors all come from an adult with an advanced solid tumor such as melanoma, head and neck, liver or kidney cancer. CDR3s include the opening cysteine and the closing phenylalanine or tryptophan. D genes are given only for firm matches. The size of a clone is reported for some rows only, either as once, few or many, or as a class for expanded clones.

j_call clone_size v_call d_call cdr3_aa cdr3_nt
TRBJ2-7 - TRBV4-3 - CASSQDTSRYYEQYF TGCGCCAGCAGCCAAGATACTAGCAGATACTACGAGCAGTACTTC
TRBJ1-2 - TRBV28 - CASSLNYGYTF TGTGCCAGCAGCCTAAACTATGGCTACACCTTC
TRBJ2-7 - TRBV7-2 TRBD2 CASSRLAGESEQYF TGTGCCAGCAGCCGACTAGCGGGAGAAAGCGAGCAGTACTTC
TRBJ2-2 few TRBV28 TRBD2 CATLTSGRRIGELFF TGTGCCACCCTCACTAGCGGGCGACGGATAGGGGAGCTGTTTTTT
TRBJ1-5 - TRBV23-1 - CASSQNGASQPQHF TGCGCCAGCAGTCAAAACGGGGCAAGTCAGCCCCAGCATTTT
TRBJ2-7 - TRBV6-5 - CASSRQRGIYEQYF TGTGCCAGCAGCCGACAGAGGGGGATCTACGAGCAGTACTTC
TRBJ2-1 - TRBV19 TRBD2 CASSWGYSGRGNEQFF TGTGCCAGTAGTTGGGGGTACAGCGGGAGAGGTAATGAGCAGTTCTTC
TRBJ2-7 - TRBV7-2 TRBD1 CASSLPGTGGYEQYF TGTGCCAGCAGCCTGCCTGGGACAGGGGGCTACGAGCAGTACTTC
TRBJ1-5 - TRBV6-4 TRBD1 CASMHRGPNQPQHF TGTGCCAGCATGCACAGGGGGCCCAATCAGCCCCAGCATTTT
TRBJ1-1 - TRBV28 TRBD1 CASRGTGNTEAFF TGTGCCAGCAGGGGGACAGGGAACACTGAAGCTTTCTTT
TRBJ2-7 - TRBV20-1 - CSASRQHEQYF TGCAGTGCTAGTCGACAGCACGAGCAGTACTTC
TRBJ2-7 - TRBV10-3 TRBD2 CAISGLAGEGEQYF TGTGCCATCAGTGGGCTAGCGGGAGAGGGCGAGCAGTACTTC
TRBJ2-7 once TRBV28 TRBD2 CASTTSGSYEQYF TGTGCCAGCACGACTAGCGGCTCCTACGAGCAGTACTTC
TRBJ2-7 - TRBV5-5 - CASSQPGPEQYF TGTGCCAGCAGCCAACCGGGTCCCGAGCAGTACTTC
TRBJ2-7 few TRBV7-6 TRBD1 CASSLADRGQSGSWSYEQYF TGTGCCAGCAGCTTAGCCGACAGGGGGCAAAGCGGGAGTTGGTCCTACGAGCAGTACTTC
TRBJ2-2 - TRBV7-3 - CASRSTITTGELFF TGTGCCAGCAGATCGACTATTACTACCGGGGAGCTGTTTTTT
TRBJ2-2 - TRBV7-3 - CASSLRRDGELFF TGTGCCAGCAGCTTAAGGAGGGACGGGGAGCTGTTTTTT